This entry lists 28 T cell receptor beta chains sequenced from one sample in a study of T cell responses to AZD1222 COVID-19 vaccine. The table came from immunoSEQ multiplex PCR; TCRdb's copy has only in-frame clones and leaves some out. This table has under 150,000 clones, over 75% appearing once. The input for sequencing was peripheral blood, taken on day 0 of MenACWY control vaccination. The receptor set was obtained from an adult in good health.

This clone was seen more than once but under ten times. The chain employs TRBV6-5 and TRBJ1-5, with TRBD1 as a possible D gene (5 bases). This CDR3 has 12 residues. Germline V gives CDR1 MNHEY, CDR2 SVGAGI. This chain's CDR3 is CGAGNSNQPQHF. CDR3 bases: TGTGGGGCAGGGAATAGCAATCAGCCCCAGCATTTT.

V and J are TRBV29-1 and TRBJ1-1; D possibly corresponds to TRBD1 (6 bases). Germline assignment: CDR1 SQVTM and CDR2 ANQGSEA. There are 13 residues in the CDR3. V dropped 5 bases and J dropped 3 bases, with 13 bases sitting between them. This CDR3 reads CSVNRGWDTEAFF. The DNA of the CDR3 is TGCAGCGTTAATAGGGGGTGGGACACTGAAGCTTTCTTT.

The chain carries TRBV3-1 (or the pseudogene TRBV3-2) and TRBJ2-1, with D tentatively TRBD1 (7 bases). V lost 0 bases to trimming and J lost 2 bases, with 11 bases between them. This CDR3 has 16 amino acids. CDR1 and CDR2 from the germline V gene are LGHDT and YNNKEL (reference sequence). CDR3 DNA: TGTGCCAGCAGCCAAGATTCAGGGGGGACCTACAATGAGCAGTTCTTC. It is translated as CASSQDSGGTYNEQFF.

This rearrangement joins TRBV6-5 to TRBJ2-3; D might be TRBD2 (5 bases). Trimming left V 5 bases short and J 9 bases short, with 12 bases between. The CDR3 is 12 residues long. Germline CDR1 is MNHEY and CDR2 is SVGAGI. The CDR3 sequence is CASSRTGLTQYF. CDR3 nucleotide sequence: TGTGCCAGCAGTCGGACTGGTCTAACGCAGTATTTT.

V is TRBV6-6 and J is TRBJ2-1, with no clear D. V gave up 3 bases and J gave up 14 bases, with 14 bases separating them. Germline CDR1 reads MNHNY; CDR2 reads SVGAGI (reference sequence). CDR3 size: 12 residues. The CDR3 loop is CASSYSQRKEFF. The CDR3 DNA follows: TGTGCCAGCAGTTATTCCCAGCGCAAGGAGTTCTTC.

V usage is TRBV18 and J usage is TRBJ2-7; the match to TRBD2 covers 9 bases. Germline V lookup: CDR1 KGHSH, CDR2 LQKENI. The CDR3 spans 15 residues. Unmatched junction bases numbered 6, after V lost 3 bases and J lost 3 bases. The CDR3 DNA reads TGTGCCAGCTCACCGGATAGCGGGAGCTACTACGAGCAGTACTTC. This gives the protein CASSPDSGSYYEQYF.

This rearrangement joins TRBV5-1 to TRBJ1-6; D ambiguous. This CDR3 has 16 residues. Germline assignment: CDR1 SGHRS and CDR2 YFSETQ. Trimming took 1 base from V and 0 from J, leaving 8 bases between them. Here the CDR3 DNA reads TGCGCCAGCAGCTTGTCCGGGAGCTCCTATAATTCACCCCTCCACTTT. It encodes CASSLSGSSYNSPLHF.

CDR3 in DNA: TGTGCCAGCAGCCCGGAACAGGGCCCTCAAGAGACCCAGTACTTC. Translating gives CASSPEQGPQETQYF. The rearrangement joins TRBV7-9 to TRBJ2-5; a weak D match, TRBD1 (6 bases). The CDR3 runs 15 residues. The V end lost 5 bases, the J end lost 2 bases, and 15 bases lay between the germline ends. Germline lookup yields CDR1 SEHNR and CDR2 FQNEAQ (reference sequence).

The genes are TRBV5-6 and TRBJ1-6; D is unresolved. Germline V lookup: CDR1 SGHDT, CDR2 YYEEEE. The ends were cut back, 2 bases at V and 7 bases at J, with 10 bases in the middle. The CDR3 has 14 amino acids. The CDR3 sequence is CASSLGRANSPLHF. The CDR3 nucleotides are TGTGCCAGCAGCTTAGGACGGGCGAATTCACCCCTCCACTTT.

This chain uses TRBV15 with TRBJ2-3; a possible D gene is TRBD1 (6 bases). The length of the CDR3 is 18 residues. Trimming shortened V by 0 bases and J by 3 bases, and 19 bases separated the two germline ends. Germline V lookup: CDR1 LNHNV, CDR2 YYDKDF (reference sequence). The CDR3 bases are TGTGCCACCAGCAGAGATTACCTACAGGGTGCGGGTACAGATACGCAGTATTTT. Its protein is CATSRDYLQGAGTDTQYF.

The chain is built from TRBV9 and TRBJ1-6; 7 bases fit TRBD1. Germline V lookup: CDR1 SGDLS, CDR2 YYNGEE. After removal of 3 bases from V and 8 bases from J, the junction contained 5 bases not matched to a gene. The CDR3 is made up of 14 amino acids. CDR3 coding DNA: TGTGCCAGCAGCGAGGGGACAGCACATTCACCCCTCCACTTT. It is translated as CASSEGTAHSPLHF. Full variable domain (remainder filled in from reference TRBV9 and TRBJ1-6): DSGVTQTPKHLITATGQRVTLRCSPRSGDLSVYWYQQSLDQGLQFLIQYYNGEERAKGNILERFSAQQFPDLHSELNLSSLELGDSALYFCASSEGTAHSPLHFGNGTRLTVT.

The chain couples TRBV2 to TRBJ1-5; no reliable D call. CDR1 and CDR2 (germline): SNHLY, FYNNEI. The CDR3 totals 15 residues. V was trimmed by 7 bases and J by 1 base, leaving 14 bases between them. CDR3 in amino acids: CASKGEGSSNQPQHF. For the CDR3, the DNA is TGTGCCAGCAAAGGAGAAGGCTCCAGCAATCAGCCCCAGCATTTT.

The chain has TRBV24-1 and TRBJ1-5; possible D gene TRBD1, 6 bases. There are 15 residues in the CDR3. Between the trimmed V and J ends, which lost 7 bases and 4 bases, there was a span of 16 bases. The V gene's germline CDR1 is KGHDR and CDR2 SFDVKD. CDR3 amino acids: CATSSPGGPNQPQHF. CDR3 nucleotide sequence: TGTGCCACCAGCTCCCCGGGGGGCCCGAATCAGCCCCAGCATTTT.

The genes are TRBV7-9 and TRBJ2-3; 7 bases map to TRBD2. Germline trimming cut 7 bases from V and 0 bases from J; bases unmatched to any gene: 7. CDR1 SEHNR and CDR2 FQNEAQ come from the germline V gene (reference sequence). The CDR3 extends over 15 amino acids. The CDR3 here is CASTILATSTDTQYF. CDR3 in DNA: TGTGCCAGCACGATACTAGCGACTAGCACAGATACGCAGTATTTT.

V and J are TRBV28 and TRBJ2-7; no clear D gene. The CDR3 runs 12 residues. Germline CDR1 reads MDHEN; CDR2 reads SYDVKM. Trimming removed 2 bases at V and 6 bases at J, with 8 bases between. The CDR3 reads CASSLAPFEQYF. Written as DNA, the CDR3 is TGTGCCAGCAGTTTAGCGCCTTTCGAGCAGTACTTC.

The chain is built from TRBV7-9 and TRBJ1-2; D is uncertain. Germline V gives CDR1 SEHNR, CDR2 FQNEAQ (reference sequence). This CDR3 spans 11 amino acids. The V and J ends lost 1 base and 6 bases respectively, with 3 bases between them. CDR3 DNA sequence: TGTGCCAGCAGCTTAGGGGATGGCTACACCTTC. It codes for CASSLGDGYTF.

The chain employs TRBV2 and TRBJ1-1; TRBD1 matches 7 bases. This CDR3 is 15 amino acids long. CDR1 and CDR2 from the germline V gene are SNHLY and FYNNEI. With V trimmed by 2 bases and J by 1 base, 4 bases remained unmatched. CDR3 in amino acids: CASSENRQGNTEAFF. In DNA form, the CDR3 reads TGTGCCAGCAGTGAAAACCGACAGGGGAACACTGAAGCTTTCTTT.

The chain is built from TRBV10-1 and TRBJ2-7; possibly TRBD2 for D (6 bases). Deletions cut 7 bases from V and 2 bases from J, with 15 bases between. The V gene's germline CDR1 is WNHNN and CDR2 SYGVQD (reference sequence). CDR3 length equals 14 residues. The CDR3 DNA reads TGCGCCAGCAAGATAGCGGAGTTAACCTACGAGCAGTACTTC. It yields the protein CASKIAELTYEQYF.

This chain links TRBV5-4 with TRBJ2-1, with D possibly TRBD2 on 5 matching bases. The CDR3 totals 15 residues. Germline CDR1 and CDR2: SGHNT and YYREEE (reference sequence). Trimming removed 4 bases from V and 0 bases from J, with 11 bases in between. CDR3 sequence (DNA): TGTGCCAGCAGCCTGGACTCAAGCTCCTACAATGAGCAGTTCTTC. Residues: CASSLDSSSYNEQFF.

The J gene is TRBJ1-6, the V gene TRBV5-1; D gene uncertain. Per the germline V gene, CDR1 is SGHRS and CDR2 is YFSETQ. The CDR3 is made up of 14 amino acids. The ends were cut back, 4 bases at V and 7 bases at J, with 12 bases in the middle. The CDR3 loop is CASSERGRNSPLHF. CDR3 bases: TGCGCCAGCAGCGAAAGAGGCCGAAATTCACCCCTCCACTTT. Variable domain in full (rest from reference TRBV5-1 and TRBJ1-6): KAGVTQTPRYLIKTRGQQVTLSCSPISGHRSVSWYQQTPGQGLQFLFEYFSETQRNKGNFPGRFSGRQFSNSRSEMNVSTLELGDSALYLCASSERGRNSPLHFGNGTRLTVT.

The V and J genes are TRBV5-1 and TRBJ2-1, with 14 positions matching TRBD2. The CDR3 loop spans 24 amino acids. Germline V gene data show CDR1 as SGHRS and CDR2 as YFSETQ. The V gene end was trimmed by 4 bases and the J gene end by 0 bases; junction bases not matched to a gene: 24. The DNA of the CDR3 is TGCGCCAGCAGCCTTTCCCGACTAGTGGGGACTAGCGGGAGTAGGGGAGGCTCCTACAATGAGCAGTTCTTC. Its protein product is CASSLSRLVGTSGSRGGSYNEQFF.

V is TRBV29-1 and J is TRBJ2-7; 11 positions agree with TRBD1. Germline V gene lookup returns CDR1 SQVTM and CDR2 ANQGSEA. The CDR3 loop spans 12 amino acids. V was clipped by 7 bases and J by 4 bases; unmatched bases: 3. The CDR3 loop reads CSGRDRGYEQYF. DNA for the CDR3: TGCAGCGGACGGGACAGGGGGTACGAGCAGTACTTC.

The CDR3 DNA sequence: TGCGCCAGCAGAGAATATATCGACCTCCCACCCCTCCACTTT. This codes for CASREYIDLPPLHF. The V gene is TRBV10-2, the J gene TRBJ1-6, with no clear D. Germline V CDR1 and CDR2: WSHSY, SAAADI. The CDR3 has 14 residues. V gave up 6 bases and J gave up 11 bases, with 17 bases separating them.

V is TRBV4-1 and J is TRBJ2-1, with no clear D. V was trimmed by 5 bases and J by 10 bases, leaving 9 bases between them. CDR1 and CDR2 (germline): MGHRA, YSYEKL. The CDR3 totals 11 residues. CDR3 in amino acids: CASSYGGEQFF. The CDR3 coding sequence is TGCGCCAGCAGCTACGGTGGCGAGCAGTTCTTC.

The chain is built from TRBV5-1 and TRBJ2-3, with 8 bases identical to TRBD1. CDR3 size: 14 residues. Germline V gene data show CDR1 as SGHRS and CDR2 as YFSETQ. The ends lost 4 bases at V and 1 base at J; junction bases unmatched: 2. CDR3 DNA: TGCGCCAGCAGCATGGACAGGGGCACAGATACGCAGTATTTT. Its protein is CASSMDRGTDTQYF.

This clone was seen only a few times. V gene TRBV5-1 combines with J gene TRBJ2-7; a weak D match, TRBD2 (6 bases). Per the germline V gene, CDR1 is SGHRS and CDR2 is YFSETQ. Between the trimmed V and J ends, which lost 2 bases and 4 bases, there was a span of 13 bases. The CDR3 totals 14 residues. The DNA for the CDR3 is TGCGCCAGCAGCTTAGACGGGAGTGGATACGAGCAGTACTTC. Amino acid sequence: CASSLDGSGYEQYF.

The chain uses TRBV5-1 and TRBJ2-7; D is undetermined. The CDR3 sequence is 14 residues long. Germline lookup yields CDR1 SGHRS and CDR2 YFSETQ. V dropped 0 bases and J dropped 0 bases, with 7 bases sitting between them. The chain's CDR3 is CASSLGLGSYEQYF. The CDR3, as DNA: TGCGCCAGCAGCTTGGGGCTAGGCTCCTACGAGCAGTACTTC.

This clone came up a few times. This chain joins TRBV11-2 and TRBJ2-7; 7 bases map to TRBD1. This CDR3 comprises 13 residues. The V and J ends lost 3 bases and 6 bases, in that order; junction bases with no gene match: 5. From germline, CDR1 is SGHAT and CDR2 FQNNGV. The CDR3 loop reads CASSFFGDSEQYF. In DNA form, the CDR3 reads TGTGCCAGCAGCTTTTTTGGGGACAGCGAGCAGTACTTC.